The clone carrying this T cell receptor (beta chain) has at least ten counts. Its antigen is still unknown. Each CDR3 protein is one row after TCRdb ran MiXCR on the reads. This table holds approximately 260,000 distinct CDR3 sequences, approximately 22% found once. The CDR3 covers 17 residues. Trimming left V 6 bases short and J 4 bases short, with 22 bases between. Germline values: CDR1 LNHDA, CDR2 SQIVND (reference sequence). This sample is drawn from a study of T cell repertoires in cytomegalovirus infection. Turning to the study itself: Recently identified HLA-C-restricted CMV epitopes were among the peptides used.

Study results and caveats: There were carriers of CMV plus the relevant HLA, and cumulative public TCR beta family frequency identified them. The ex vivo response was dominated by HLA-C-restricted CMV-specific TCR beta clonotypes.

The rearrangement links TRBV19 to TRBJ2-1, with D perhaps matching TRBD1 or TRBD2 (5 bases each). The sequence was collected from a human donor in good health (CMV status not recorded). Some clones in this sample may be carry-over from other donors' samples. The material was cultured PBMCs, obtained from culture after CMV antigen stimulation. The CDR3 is CASSSKPGTYTYNEQFF. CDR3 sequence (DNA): TGTGCCAGTAGCTCGAAACCGGGGACCTATACTTACAATGAGCAGTTCTTC. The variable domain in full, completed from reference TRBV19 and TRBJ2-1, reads DGGITQSPKYLFRKEGQNVTLSCEQNLNHDAMYWYRQDPGQGLRLIYYSQIVNDFQKGDIAEGYSVSREKKESFPLTVTSAQKNPTAFYLCASSSKPGTYTYNEQFFGPGTRLTVL.